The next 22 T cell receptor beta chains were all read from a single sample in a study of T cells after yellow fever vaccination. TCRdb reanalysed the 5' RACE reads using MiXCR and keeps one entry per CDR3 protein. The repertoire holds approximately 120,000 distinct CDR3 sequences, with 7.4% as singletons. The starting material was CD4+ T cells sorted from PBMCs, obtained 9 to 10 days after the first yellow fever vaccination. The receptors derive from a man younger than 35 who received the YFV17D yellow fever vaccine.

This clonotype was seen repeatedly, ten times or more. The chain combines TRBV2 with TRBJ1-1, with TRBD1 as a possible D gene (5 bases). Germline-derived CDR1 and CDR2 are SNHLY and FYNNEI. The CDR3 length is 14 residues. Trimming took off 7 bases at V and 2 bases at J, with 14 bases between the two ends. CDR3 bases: TGTGCCAGCACCCGGGACGGTGCCAACACTGAAGCTTTCTTT. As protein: CASTRDGANTEAFF.

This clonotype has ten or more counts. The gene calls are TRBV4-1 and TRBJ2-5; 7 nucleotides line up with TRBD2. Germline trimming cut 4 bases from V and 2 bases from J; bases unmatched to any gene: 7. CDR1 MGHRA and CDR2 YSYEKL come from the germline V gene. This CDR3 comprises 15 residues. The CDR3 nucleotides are TGCGCCAGCAGCCGACTCGGGGGGACTCAAGAGACCCAGTACTTC. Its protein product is CASSRLGGTQETQYF.

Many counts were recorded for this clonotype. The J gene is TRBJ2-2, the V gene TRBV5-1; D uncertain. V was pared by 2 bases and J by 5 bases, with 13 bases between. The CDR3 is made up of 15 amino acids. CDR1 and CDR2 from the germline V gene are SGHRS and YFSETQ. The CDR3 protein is CASSFTLPGTGELFF. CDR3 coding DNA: TGCGCCAGCAGCTTTACCCTTCCCGGGACCGGGGAGCTGTTTTTT.

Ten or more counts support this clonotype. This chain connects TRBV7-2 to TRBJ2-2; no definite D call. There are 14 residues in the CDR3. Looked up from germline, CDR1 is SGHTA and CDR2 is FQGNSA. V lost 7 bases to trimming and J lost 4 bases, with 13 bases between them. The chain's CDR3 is CASTAAATTGELFF. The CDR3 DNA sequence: TGTGCCAGCACCGCGGCCGCAACCACCGGGGAGCTGTTTTTT.

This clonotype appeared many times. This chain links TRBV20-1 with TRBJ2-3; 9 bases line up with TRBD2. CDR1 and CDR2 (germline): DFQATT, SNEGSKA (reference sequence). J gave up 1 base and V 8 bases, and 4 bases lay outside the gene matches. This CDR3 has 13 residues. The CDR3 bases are TGCAGTCTAGCGGGGTTAGGCACAGATACGCAGTATTTT. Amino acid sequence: CSLAGLGTDTQYF.

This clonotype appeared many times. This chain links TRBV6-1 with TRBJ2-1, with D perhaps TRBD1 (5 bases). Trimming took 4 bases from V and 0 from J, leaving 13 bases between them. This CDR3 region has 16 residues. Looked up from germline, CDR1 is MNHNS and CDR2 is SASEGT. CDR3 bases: TGTGCCAGCAGTGGAAACCGAAGGGGCTCCTACAATGAGCAGTTCTTC. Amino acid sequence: CASSGNRRGSYNEQFF.

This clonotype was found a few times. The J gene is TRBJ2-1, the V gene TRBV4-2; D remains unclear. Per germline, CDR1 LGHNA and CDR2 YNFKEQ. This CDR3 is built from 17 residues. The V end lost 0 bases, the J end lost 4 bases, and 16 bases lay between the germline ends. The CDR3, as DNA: TGTGCCAGCAGCCAAGATAGCCCAGGAGAGAGATACAATGAGCAGTTCTTC. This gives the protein CASSQDSPGERYNEQFF.

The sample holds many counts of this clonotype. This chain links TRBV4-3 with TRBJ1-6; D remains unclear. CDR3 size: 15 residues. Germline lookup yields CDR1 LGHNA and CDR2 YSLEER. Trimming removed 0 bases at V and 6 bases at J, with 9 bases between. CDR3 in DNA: TGCGCCAGCAGCCAAGATCCACTGCGTAATTCACCCCTCCACTTT. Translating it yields CASSQDPLRNSPLHF.

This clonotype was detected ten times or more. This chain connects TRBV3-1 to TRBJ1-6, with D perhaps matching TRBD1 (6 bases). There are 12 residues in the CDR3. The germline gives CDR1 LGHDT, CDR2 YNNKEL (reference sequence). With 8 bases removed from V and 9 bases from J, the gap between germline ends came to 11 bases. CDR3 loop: CASQQGSSPLHF. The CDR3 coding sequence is TGTGCCAGCCAACAGGGAAGTTCACCCCTCCACTTT.

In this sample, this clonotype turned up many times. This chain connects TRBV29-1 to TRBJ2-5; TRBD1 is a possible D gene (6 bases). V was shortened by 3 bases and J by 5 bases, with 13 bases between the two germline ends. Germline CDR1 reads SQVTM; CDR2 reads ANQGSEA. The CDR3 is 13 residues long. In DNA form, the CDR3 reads TGCAGCGTTGACCAGGGGTTTACGGAGACCCAGTACTTC. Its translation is CSVDQGFTETQYF.

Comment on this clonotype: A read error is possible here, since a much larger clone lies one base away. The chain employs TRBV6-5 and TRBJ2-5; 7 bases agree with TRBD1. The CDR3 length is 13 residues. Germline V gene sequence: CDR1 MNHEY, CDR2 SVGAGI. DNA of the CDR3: TGTGCCAGCAGTTACGACAGGGAAGAGACCAAGTACTTC. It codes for CASSYDREETKYF.

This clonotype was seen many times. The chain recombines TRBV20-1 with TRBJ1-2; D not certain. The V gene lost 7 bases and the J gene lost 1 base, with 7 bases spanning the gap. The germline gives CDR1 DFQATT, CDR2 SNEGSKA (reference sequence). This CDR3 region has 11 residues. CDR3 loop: CSVLNNYGYTF. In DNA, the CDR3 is TGCAGTGTCCTAAATAACTATGGCTACACCTTC.

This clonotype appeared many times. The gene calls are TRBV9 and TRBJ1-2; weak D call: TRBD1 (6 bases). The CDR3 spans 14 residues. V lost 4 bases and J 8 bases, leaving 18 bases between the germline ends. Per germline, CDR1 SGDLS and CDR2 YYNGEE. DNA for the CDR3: TGTGCCAGCAGCCCCGAATGGGGGGCGGGAGGCTACACCTTC. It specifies CASSPEWGAGGYTF.

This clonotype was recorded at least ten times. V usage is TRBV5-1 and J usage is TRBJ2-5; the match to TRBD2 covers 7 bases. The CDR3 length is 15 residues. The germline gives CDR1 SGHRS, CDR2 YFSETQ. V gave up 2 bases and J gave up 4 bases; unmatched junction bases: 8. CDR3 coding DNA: TGCGCCAGCAGCTTAACCACTACGGGGGGAGAGACCCAGTACTTC. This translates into CASSLTTTGGETQYF.

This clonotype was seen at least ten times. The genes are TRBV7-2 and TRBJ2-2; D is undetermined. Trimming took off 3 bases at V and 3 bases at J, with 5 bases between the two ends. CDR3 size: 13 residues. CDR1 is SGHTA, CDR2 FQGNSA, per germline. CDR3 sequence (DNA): TGTGCCAGCAGCTTTCGAGACACCGGGGAGCTGTTTTTT. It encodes CASSFRDTGELFF.

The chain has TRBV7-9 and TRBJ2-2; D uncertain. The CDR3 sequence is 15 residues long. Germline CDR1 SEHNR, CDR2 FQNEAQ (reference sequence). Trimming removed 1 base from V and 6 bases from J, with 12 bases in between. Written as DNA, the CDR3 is TGTGCCAGCAGCTTAGAAGCTAGTCTTCCCGGGGAGCTGTTTTTT. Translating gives CASSLEASLPGELFF.

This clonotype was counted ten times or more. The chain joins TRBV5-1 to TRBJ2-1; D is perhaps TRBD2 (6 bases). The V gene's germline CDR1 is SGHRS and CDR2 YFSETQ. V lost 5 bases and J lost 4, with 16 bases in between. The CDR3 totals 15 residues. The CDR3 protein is CASRLAPGTYNEQFF. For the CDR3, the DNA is TGCGCCAGCAGGTTAGCCCCGGGGACTTACAATGAGCAGTTCTTC. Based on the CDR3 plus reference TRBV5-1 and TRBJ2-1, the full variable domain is KAGVTQTPRYLIKTRGQQVTLSCSPISGHRSVSWYQQTPGQGLQFLFEYFSETQRNKGNFPGRFSGRQFSNSRSEMNVSTLELGDSALYLCASRLAPGTYNEQFFGPGTRLTVL.

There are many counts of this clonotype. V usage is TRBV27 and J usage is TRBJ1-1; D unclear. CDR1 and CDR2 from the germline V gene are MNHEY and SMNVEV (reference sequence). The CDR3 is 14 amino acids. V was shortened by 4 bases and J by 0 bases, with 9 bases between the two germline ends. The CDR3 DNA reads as TGTGCCAGCAGTTCGCTTTGGGTGAACACTGAAGCTTTCTTT. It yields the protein CASSSLWVNTEAFF.

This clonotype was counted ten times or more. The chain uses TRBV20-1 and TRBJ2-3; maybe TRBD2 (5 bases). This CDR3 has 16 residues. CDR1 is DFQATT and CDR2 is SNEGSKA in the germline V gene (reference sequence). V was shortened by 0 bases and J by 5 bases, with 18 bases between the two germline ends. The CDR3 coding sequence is TGCAGTGCTAGAGATCGTAAGGCTAGCTTACAAGATACGCAGTATTTT. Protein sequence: CSARDRKASLQDTQYF.

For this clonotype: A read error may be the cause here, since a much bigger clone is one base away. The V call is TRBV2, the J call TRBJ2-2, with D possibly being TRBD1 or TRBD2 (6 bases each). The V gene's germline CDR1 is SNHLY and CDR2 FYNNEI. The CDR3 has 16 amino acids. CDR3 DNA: TGTGCCGGCAGTCCAGAGGGGGGCCTGAACACCGGGGAGCTGTTTTTT. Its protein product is CAGSPEGGLNTGELFF.

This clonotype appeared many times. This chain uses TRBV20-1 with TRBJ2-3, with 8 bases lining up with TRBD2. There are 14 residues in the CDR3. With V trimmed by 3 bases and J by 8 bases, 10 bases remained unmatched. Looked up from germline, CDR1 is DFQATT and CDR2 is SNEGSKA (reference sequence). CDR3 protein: CSASDAGGGGTQYF. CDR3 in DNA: TGCAGTGCTAGCGACGCGGGGGGTGGGGGTACGCAGTATTTT.

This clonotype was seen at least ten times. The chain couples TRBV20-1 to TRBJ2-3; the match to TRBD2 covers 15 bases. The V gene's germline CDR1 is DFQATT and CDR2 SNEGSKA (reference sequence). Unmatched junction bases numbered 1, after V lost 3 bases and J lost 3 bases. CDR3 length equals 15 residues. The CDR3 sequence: CSARGLAGGTDTQYF. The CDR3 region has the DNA TGCAGTGCTAGGGGACTAGCGGGGGGTACAGATACGCAGTATTTT.